The sequence of this TCR beta chain was determined in a study of T-cell memory formation after mild COVID-19. Whole-study findings and limits: Of the contracting clones, CD4+ ones lay mainly in CM and EM, and CD8+ ones in EMRA. Memory cells collected pre-infection included some clones that later responded, suggesting cross-reactive memory joined. Whereas later expanders leaned CD4+, clones contracting day 15 to 85 showed a balanced CD4/CD8 makeup.

Worth noting for this clonotype: Antigen: not known.

The germline V gene encodes CDR1 MNHNS and CDR2 SASEGT. Trimming removed 4 bases from V and 2 bases from J, with 11 bases in between. The CDR3 is 14 residues long. Barcoded TCR alpha and TCR beta cDNA libraries with UMIs came from 5'RACE using constant-segment primers. TCRdb reanalysed the 5' RACE reads using MiXCR and keeps one entry per CDR3 protein. The table has some 270,000 distinct CDR3 sequences, approximately 15% seen once. The clonotype was recovered from an adult woman who had mild COVID-19 (a few samples of this study predate the infection). Cell type and time point are not known. This chain uses TRBV6-1 with TRBJ2-5; TRBD1 might be the D (6 bases). Specimen: PBMCs or a T cell subset sorted from them (not recorded which). The CDR3 DNA reads TGTGCCAGCAGTGGTGGGGGCTCACAAGAGACCCAGTACTTC. As protein: CASSGGGSQETQYF.